A single TCR beta chain is shown here with its context. The sample carries other DNA sequences with the same CDR3. The CDR3 consists of 12 residues. Germline assignment: CDR1 KGHDR and CDR2 SFDVKD. V dropped 4 bases and J dropped 3 bases, with 3 bases sitting between them. This entry is derived from a study of blood T cell repertoires in COVID-19. Sequencing used immunoSEQ multiplex PCR; TCRdb keeps in-frame clones, though not all of them. The profile shows some 340,000 clones, 90% to 95% of them singletons. Allocation to cohorts depended on clinical history reported by the participants. The sequencing input was PBMCs or T cells enriched from blood (not recorded which). This TCR derives from a woman between 25 and 40 years old who had been exposed to COVID-19. V gene TRBV24-1 combines with J gene TRBJ1-3, with D unclear. The CDR3 loop is CATSDSGNTIYF. CDR3 sequence (DNA): TGTGCCACCAGTGACAGTGGAAACACCATATATTTT.